These 32 T cell receptor beta chains originate from one sample sequenced in a study of cytomegalovirus exposure and HLA in healthy donors. Use of 60 Vbeta and 13 Jbeta primers characterized the PCR. Assay: immunoSEQ multiplex PCR; the TCRdb copy retains only in-frame clones and omits some. The sample consists of approximately 150,000 clones, roughly 65% of them appearing once. Sequenced sample: PBMCs. These receptors originate from a man between 18 and 29 years old in good health and CMV-seropositive.

This chain links TRBV25-1 with TRBJ1-1, with D unclear. Trimming removed 3 bases from V and 0 bases from J, with 14 bases in between. Looked up from germline, CDR1 is MGHDK and CDR2 is SYGVNS. This CDR3 spans 16 amino acids. The chain's CDR3 is CASSDSSVRLNTEAFF. The CDR3 DNA is TGTGCCAGCAGTGATTCTAGTGTCCGATTGAACACTGAAGCTTTCTTT.

V and J are TRBV7-8 and TRBJ2-5; 9 positions agree with TRBD2. The J segment lost 5 bases and the V segment lost 5 bases, leaving 9 bases of the junction unmatched. The CDR3 runs 15 residues. Germline lookup yields CDR1 SGHVS and CDR2 FQNEAQ. The CDR3 reads CASSRLREGRETQYF. Here the CDR3 DNA reads TGTGCCAGCAGCCGTCTGCGGGAGGGCAGGGAGACCCAGTACTTC.

The rearrangement links TRBV4-1 to TRBJ1-5; D gene unclear. From germline, CDR1 is MGHRA and CDR2 YSYEKL. The V end was cut by 0 bases, the J end by 5 bases, with 5 bases between. The CDR3 runs to 13 residues. The CDR3 sequence is CASSQESYQPQHF. The CDR3 nucleotides read TGCGCCAGCAGCCAAGAGTCTTATCAGCCCCAGCATTTT.

The V gene is TRBV30, the J gene TRBJ1-2; D unresolved. CDR1 is GTSNPN, CDR2 SVGIG, per germline (reference sequence). This CDR3 is 13 amino acids long. With 7 bases removed from V and 1 base from J, the gap between germline ends came to 13 bases. The CDR3 bases are TGTGCCTCTACCTCCAGGTATAACTATGGCTACACCTTC. Its protein is CASTSRYNYGYTF.

The V call is TRBV29-1, the J call TRBJ1-1; perhaps TRBD1 as D (6 bases). Germline lookup yields CDR1 SQVTM and CDR2 ANQGSEA. V lost 5 bases and J 5 bases, leaving 12 bases between the germline ends. The CDR3 has 12 residues. CDR3 amino acids: CSVTRGSTEAFF. DNA of the CDR3: TGCAGCGTTACAAGGGGGAGTACTGAAGCTTTCTTT.

A single count supports this clone. The V and J genes are TRBV5-4 and TRBJ1-2; TRBD1 is a possible D gene (5 bases). V lost 4 bases to trimming and J lost 2 bases, with 15 bases between them. The germline V gene encodes CDR1 SGHNT and CDR2 YYREEE (reference sequence). The CDR3 runs 15 residues. CDR3: CASSPSPTENYGYTF. DNA of the CDR3: TGTGCCAGCAGCCCGAGTCCGACAGAGAACTATGGCTACACCTTC.

V is TRBV12-5 and J is TRBJ2-3, with D maybe TRBD1 (6 bases). V was clipped by 7 bases and J by 2 bases, with 19 bases between them. CDR3 length equals 16 residues. Germline CDR1 is LGHNT and CDR2 is FRNRAP. CDR3 nucleotide sequence: TGTGCTAGTGAGCGGTCAGGGGCTCAACTCACAGATACGCAGTATTTT. Its translation: CASERSGAQLTDTQYF.

The CDR3 spells CASSLDLAGEQYV. In DNA, the CDR3 is TGTGCCAGCAGCTTGGATCTAGCCGGCGAGCAGTACGTC. The rearrangement uses TRBV5-4 and TRBJ2-7; tentative D call: TRBD2 (5 bases). Germline CDR1 and CDR2: SGHNT and YYREEE (reference sequence). V gave up 0 bases and J gave up 6 bases, with 10 bases separating them. The CDR3 contains 13 residues.

The chain recombines TRBV28 with TRBJ2-3; D is ambiguous. In germline, CDR1 is MDHEN, CDR2 SYDVKM. CDR3 length equals 21 residues. Between the trimmed V and J ends, which lost 2 bases and 8 bases, there was a span of 35 bases. The CDR3 sequence: CASSLSRFRVRPNRTRVTQYF. The CDR3 bases are TGTGCCAGCAGTTTAAGTCGATTCCGGGTTCGGCCAAACCGAACTCGAGTTACGCAGTATTTT.

The V gene is TRBV2, the J gene TRBJ2-1; no firm D call. This CDR3 comprises 13 residues. The V end was cut by 6 bases, the J end by 5 bases, with 11 bases between. Looked up from germline, CDR1 is SNHLY and CDR2 is FYNNEI. CDR3 in amino acids: CASRLRRHNEQFF. CDR3 nucleotide sequence: TGTGCCAGCAGACTACGACGCCACAATGAGCAGTTCTTC.

The rearrangement links TRBV7-6 to TRBJ2-3; 14 bases are a match to TRBD2. The CDR3 spans 16 residues. Germline V gene data show CDR1 as SGHVS and CDR2 as FNYEAQ. Germline trimming cut 5 bases from V and 5 bases from J; bases unmatched to any gene: 6. CDR3 sequence: CASSRGLAGGGDTQYF. The CDR3 nucleotides are TGTGCCAGCAGCCGAGGACTAGCGGGAGGTGGAGATACGCAGTATTTT.

V usage is TRBV14 and J usage is TRBJ2-3, with D possibly being TRBD2 (6 bases). This CDR3 is 18 amino acids long. The germline V and J ends were trimmed by 4 bases and 0 bases, with 20 bases remaining between them. Germline CDR1 SGHDN, CDR2 FVKESK. CDR3 DNA: TGTGCCAGCAGCCTCTCTGGCTGGGTAGCGGCAAGCACAGATACGCAGTATTTT. This encodes CASSLSGWVAASTDTQYF.

The chain links TRBV6-1 to TRBJ2-5; no reliable D call. The CDR3 totals 14 residues. Trimming took 1 base from V and 1 from J, leaving 7 bases between them. Germline V CDR1 and CDR2: MNHNS, SASEGT. CDR3 protein: CASSEGAAQETQYF. The DNA of the CDR3 is TGTGCCAGCAGTGAAGGGGCAGCCCAAGAGACCCAGTACTTC.

The chain uses TRBV5-1 and TRBJ1-4; a weak D match, TRBD1 (6 bases). V was clipped by 1 base and J by 7 bases, with 20 bases between them. The germline gives CDR1 SGHRS, CDR2 YFSETQ. The CDR3 totals 17 residues. CDR3 DNA: TGCGCCAGCAGCTTGAATCTAGGGGGACCGACACCTGAAAAACTGTTTTTT. Translated: CASSLNLGGPTPEKLFF.

In this sample, this clone turned up once. V and J are TRBV7-9 and TRBJ2-5; 9 nucleotides line up with TRBD2. The CDR3 extends over 16 amino acids. Germline CDR1 reads SEHNR; CDR2 reads FQNEAQ (reference sequence). The V and J ends lost 5 bases and 5 bases, in that order; junction bases with no gene match: 12. The CDR3 reads CASSLLPAGGPETQYF. The CDR3 nucleotides are TGTGCCAGCAGCCTCCTCCCTGCGGGGGGGCCGGAGACCCAGTACTTC.

The chain employs TRBV5-1 and TRBJ1-2, with TRBD1 matching 8 bases. Trimming at V came to 4 bases and at J to 7 bases, leaving 18 bases not matched to a gene. CDR1 is SGHRS, CDR2 YFSETQ, per germline. The CDR3 has 17 amino acids. The CDR3 spells CASSPGATGATASGYTF. In DNA, the CDR3 is TGCGCCAGCAGCCCCGGGGCGACAGGGGCCACTGCTTCTGGCTACACCTTC.

The CDR3 loop reads CASSDGLAGGPDV. The CDR3 DNA follows: TGTGCCAGCAGTGATGGACTAGCGGGGGGCCCAGACGTC. The V gene is TRBV2, the J gene TRBJ2-7; 14 bases are shared with TRBD2. The CDR3 has 13 amino acids. Germline CDR1 and CDR2: SNHLY and FYNNEI.

The J gene is TRBJ1-2, the V gene TRBV5-1, with 10 bases fitting TRBD1. The germline V gene has CDR1 SGHRS and CDR2 YFSETQ. CDR3 length: 15 residues. V lost 5 bases and J lost 4; bases outside the gene matches: 8. CDR3 DNA sequence: TGCGCCAGCAGTTTCGGACAGGGGGGTGGCTATGGCTACACCTTC. This codes for CASSFGQGGGYGYTF.

CDR3 sequence: CASSLSASGRAGADTQYF. Here the CDR3 DNA reads TGCGCCAGCAGCTTGAGTGCTAGCGGGAGGGCCGGAGCAGATACGCAGTATTTT. This chain joins TRBV5-1 and TRBJ2-3; 12 nucleotides align to TRBD2. The CDR3 is 18 amino acids. Trimming took 1 base from V and 4 from J; bases not matched to a gene: 10. Germline CDR1 and CDR2: SGHRS and YFSETQ.

The chain links TRBV9 to TRBJ1-4, with 7 bases lining up with TRBD1. Germline loops: CDR1 SGDLS, CDR2 YYNGEE. This CDR3 contains 14 residues. The junction had 4 bases not matched to a gene; V was cut back by 4 bases and J by 4 bases. The CDR3 loop is CASSKGGINEKLFF. The CDR3 nucleotides are TGTGCCAGCAGCAAAGGGGGCATTAATGAAAAACTGTTTTTT.

The chain is built from TRBV7-9 and TRBJ1-1, with TRBD1 matching over 9 bases. Germline CDR1 reads SEHNR; CDR2 reads FQNEAQ (reference sequence). V was pared by 5 bases and J by 4 bases, with 2 bases of the junction left unmatched. This CDR3 is 13 amino acids long. CDR3 sequence: CASSPQGATEAFF. CDR3 nucleotides: TGTGCCAGCAGCCCACAGGGGGCCACTGAAGCTTTCTTT.

The gene calls are TRBV27 and TRBJ2-2; 7 bases align to TRBD1. CDR1 is MNHEY and CDR2 is SMNVEV in the germline V gene (reference sequence). V trimming: 3 bases; J trimming: 4 bases; junction bases outside the gene matches: 5. This CDR3 has 15 amino acids. The CDR3 DNA is TGTGCCAGCAGTTTCGAGGGGGCGAGCACCGGGGAGCTGTTTTTT. Translating it yields CASSFEGASTGELFF.

This clone was seen just once. The gene calls are TRBV30 and TRBJ2-1, with unresolved D. The CDR3 is 11 amino acids. The ends were cut back, 2 bases at V and 7 bases at J, with 6 bases in the middle. Germline loops: CDR1 GTSNPN, CDR2 SVGIG (reference sequence). The CDR3 DNA reads as TGTGCCTGGAGTCGTCAGAATGAGCAGTTCTTC. Residues: CAWSRQNEQFF.

V and J are TRBV11-3 and TRBJ1-2; unclear D gene. Germline V gives CDR1 SGHNT, CDR2 YENEEA. This CDR3 region has 16 residues. Trimming stripped 1 base from V and 1 base from J, with 13 bases between. Here the CDR3 DNA reads TGTGCCAGCAGCTTAGTAAGACGGGGTGATAACTATGGCTACACCTTC. This sequence encodes CASSLVRRGDNYGYTF.

This clone was recorded many times. This sequence joins TRBV6-1 and TRBJ1-5, with D possibly being TRBD1 (6 bases). The V gene's germline CDR1 is MNHNS and CDR2 SASEGT. CDR3 length: 14 amino acids. V shed 7 bases and J shed 7 bases, with 17 bases lying between them. Written as DNA, the CDR3 is TGTGCCAGCACCCAACGGGGGGCAGACCAGCCCCAGCATTTT. This sequence encodes CASTQRGADQPQHF.

This clone has a single count. The V and J genes are TRBV30 and TRBJ1-5; 9 bases match TRBD1. Looked up from germline, CDR1 is GTSNPN and CDR2 is SVGIG (reference sequence). CDR3 length: 13 amino acids. Unmatched junction bases numbered 5, after V lost 5 bases and J lost 6 bases. CDR3: CAWGDRVGQPQHF. The DNA for the CDR3 is TGTGCCTGGGGGGACAGGGTAGGTCAGCCCCAGCATTTT.

The rearrangement uses TRBV28 and TRBJ2-7, with TRBD1 matching 7 bases. Trimming cost V 2 bases and J 2 bases; bases outside gene matches: 3. From germline, CDR1 is MDHEN and CDR2 SYDVKM. This CDR3 comprises 14 residues. CDR3 DNA: TGTGCCAGCAGTTTAGCGACAGGGCCCTACGAGCAGTACGTC. Translated, it gives CASSLATGPYEQYV.

This clone was counted between two and nine times. The chain combines TRBV28 with TRBJ2-1; 14 bases are shared with TRBD2. V lost 10 bases and J lost 3; bases outside the gene matches: 11. The CDR3 sequence is 17 residues long. Germline CDR1 is MDHEN and CDR2 is SYDVKM. CDR3 region: CATFGIGLAGGYNEQFF. The DNA of the CDR3 is TGTGCCACCTTTGGGATTGGACTAGCGGGGGGCTACAATGAGCAGTTCTTC.

A few counts support this clone. The V gene is TRBV18, the J gene TRBJ1-1, with D perhaps matching TRBD1 (5 bases). V lost 2 bases to trimming and J lost 14 bases, with 12 bases between them. This CDR3 comprises 11 residues. The germline V gene encodes CDR1 KGHSH and CDR2 LQKENI. The CDR3 reads CASSPGGGPFF. The CDR3 DNA reads as TGTGCCAGCTCACCAGGGGGAGGGCCCTTCTTT.

This clone was recorded a few times. The chain couples TRBV5-1 to TRBJ1-1; D might be TRBD1 (5 bases). The V end was cut by 0 bases, the J end by 1 base, with 7 bases between. There are 14 residues in the CDR3. The germline V gene encodes CDR1 SGHRS and CDR2 YFSETQ. Here the CDR3 reads CASSLGGANTEAFF. CDR3 DNA: TGCGCCAGCAGCTTGGGCGGGGCGAACACTGAAGCTTTCTTT. Variable domain in full (rest from reference TRBV5-1 and TRBJ1-1): KAGVTQTPRYLIKTRGQQVTLSCSPISGHRSVSWYQQTPGQGLQFLFEYFSETQRNKGNFPGRFSGRQFSNSRSEMNVSTLELGDSALYLCASSLGGANTEAFFGQGTRLTVV.

The chain couples TRBV6-1 to TRBJ2-5, with a tentative D call TRBD1 (6 bases). V was cut by 6 bases and J by 3 bases, with 17 bases left in between. CDR3 length: 15 amino acids. Germline values: CDR1 MNHNS, CDR2 SASEGT. CDR3 nucleotide sequence: TGTGCCAGCAGCCTTCCACAGGGCGGTGAAGAGACCCAGTACTTC. This codes for CASSLPQGGEETQYF.

The gene calls are TRBV6-6 and TRBJ1-1; 10 bases align to TRBD1. The CDR3 consists of 13 residues. The V gene end was trimmed by 9 bases and the J gene end by 5 bases; junction bases not matched to a gene: 6. The germline V gene has CDR1 MNHNY and CDR2 SVGAGI (reference sequence). This CDR3 is CASQTGGRTEAFF. The CDR3 DNA reads TGTGCCAGTCAGACAGGGGGCCGGACTGAAGCTTTCTTT.